These 23 T cell receptor beta chains came from one sample sequenced in a study of shared clonotypes between healthy human individuals (dated by TCRdb to about 2020). Library construction relied on the immunoSEQ multiplex PCR assay. The table was pulled from immuneACCESS by TCRdb, which kept in-frame rearrangements only. Such tables lose some clones; where checked, under half of the loss comes from unresolved V genes, and the rest has no known cause. Present in this sample are about 580,000 clones, roughly 98% of which were seen just once. Clones ranked in the top ten supply 0.3% of the sample. CD8 naive samples were CD45RO-negative cells positively selected for CCR7, giving a CD45RA+CCR7+ population that excluded TemRA cells. Sample: naive CD8+ T cells sorted from blood. The cell subset or site label of this sample denotes: CD45RA+CCR7+. All receptors derive from a man younger than 40 in good health.

The genes are TRBV19 and TRBJ1-1; TRBD1 matches 11 bases. Losses at the gene ends were 6 bases for V and 4 bases for J; bases not matched to a gene: 16. Germline CDR1 LNHDA, CDR2 SQIVND (reference sequence). The CDR3 loop spans 18 amino acids. Written as DNA, the CDR3 is TGTGCCAGTAGAAACCCCGAAGGGACAGGGGGGTGGGGCACTGAAGCTTTCTTT. Translated: CASRNPEGTGGWGTEAFF.

The chain uses TRBV6-1 and TRBJ2-1; 7 nucleotides agree with TRBD1. The V segment lost 3 bases and the J segment 3 bases; nucleotides outside the gene matches: 14. The germline V gene has CDR1 MNHNS and CDR2 SASEGT. CDR3 length: 18 amino acids. Here the CDR3 reads CASSEKRTGTVIYNEQFF. CDR3 nucleotides: TGTGCCAGCAGTGAGAAGAGAACCGGGACAGTCATCTACAATGAGCAGTTCTTC.

The rearrangement joins TRBV29-1 to TRBJ2-1; D ambiguous. Germline V gene lookup returns CDR1 SQVTM and CDR2 ANQGSEA. The CDR3 spans 10 residues. Trimming stripped 8 bases from V and 8 bases from J, with 10 bases between. The CDR3 DNA reads TGCAGCTTTGTGTCATATGAGCAGTTCTTC. Encoded protein: CSFVSYEQFF.

This sequence joins TRBV5-4 and TRBJ2-2, with 11 bases fitting TRBD2. The CDR3 has 15 residues. The germline V gene encodes CDR1 SGHNT and CDR2 YYREEE (reference sequence). With 4 bases clipped from V and 5 bases from J, the junction kept 4 bases outside the gene matches. The CDR3 is CASSLLAGGTGELFF. CDR3 nucleotides: TGTGCCAGCAGCCTGTTAGCGGGGGGGACCGGGGAGCTGTTTTTT.

The J gene is TRBJ2-2, the V gene TRBV4-1, with D perhaps matching TRBD2 (5 bases). Trimming left V 1 base short and J 7 bases short, with 16 bases between. This CDR3 is built from 16 residues. Germline V gene sequence: CDR1 MGHRA, CDR2 YSYEKL. CDR3 region: CASSQGVAARDGELFF. CDR3 nucleotide sequence: TGCGCCAGCAGCCAAGGAGTCGCAGCACGGGACGGGGAGCTGTTTTTT.

The J gene is TRBJ2-5, the V gene TRBV18; TRBD2 matches 8 bases. With 1 base clipped from V and 1 base from J, the junction kept 11 bases outside the gene matches. Looked up from germline, CDR1 is KGHSH and CDR2 is LQKENI. This CDR3 is 18 amino acids long. Written as DNA, the CDR3 is TGTGCCAGCTCACCACGCGGCGGGAGGAGCCTGCCCCAAGAGACCCAGTACTTC. It specifies CASSPRGGRSLPQETQYF. Drawing the rest from reference TRBV18 and TRBJ2-5, the complete variable domain is NAGVMQNPRHLVRRRGQEARLRCSPMKGHSHVYWYRQLPEEGLKFMVYLQKENIIDESGMPKERFSAEFPKEGPSILRIQQVVRGDSAAYFCASSPRGGRSLPQETQYFGPGTRLLVL.

The chain uses TRBV7-9 and TRBJ2-5; D is ambiguous. This CDR3 contains 13 residues. Germline CDR1 reads SEHNR; CDR2 reads FQNEAQ (reference sequence). Trimming pared 2 bases from V and 4 bases from J, leaving 8 bases between. The CDR3 protein is CASSLLGPETQYF. DNA of the CDR3: TGTGCCAGCAGCTTATTAGGACCAGAGACCCAGTACTTC.

The chain uses TRBV6-5 and TRBJ1-1, with 9 nucleotides matching TRBD1. Trimming removed 7 bases from V and 3 bases from J; junction bases left unmatched: 3. Germline CDR1 and CDR2: MNHEY and SVGAGI. This CDR3 is 13 amino acids long. CDR3 region: CASNRGPYTEAFF. CDR3 DNA sequence: TGTGCCAGCAACAGGGGGCCGTACACTGAAGCTTTCTTT.

This rearrangement joins TRBV4-1 to TRBJ1-1, with a tentative D call TRBD1 (5 bases). The V end was cut by 4 bases, the J end by 7 bases, with 16 bases between. This CDR3 has 14 residues. The V gene's germline CDR1 is MGHRA and CDR2 YSYEKL. The CDR3 coding sequence is TGCGCCAGCAGCCCCCTCGGGGGATATGGTGAAGCTTTCTTT. This sequence encodes CASSPLGGYGEAFF.

This chain links TRBV15 with TRBJ2-7, with 8 bases that match TRBD1. CDR1 and CDR2 from the germline V gene are LNHNV and YYDKDF (reference sequence). Trimming cost V 6 bases and J 2 bases; bases outside gene matches: 6. This CDR3 has 14 amino acids. In DNA form, the CDR3 reads TGTGCCACCAGACCTTACAGGGGGGCCTACGAGCAGTACTTC. This codes for CATRPYRGAYEQYF. Looking up the rest from reference TRBV15 and TRBJ2-7 gives the full variable domain: DAMVIQNPRYQVTQFGKPVTLSCSQTLNHNVMYWYQQKSSQAPKLLFHYYDKDFNNEADTPDNFQSRRPNTSFCFLDIRSPGLGDTAMYLCATRPYRGAYEQYFGPGTRLTVT.

This chain connects TRBV15 to TRBJ2-2; D is perhaps TRBD2 (6 bases). This CDR3 spans 14 amino acids. Germline V gives CDR1 LNHNV, CDR2 YYDKDF (reference sequence). V dropped 5 bases and J dropped 9 bases, with 16 bases sitting between them. CDR3 coding DNA: TGTGCCACCAGCCCCCGGGGAGGTGGCCGGGAGCTGTTTTTT. Amino acids: CATSPRGGGRELFF.

The chain uses TRBV6-1 and TRBJ1-1; D call uncertain. Trimming removed 2 bases at V and 3 bases at J, with 7 bases between. This CDR3 is 13 amino acids long. The V gene's germline CDR1 is MNHNS and CDR2 SASEGT. The CDR3 sequence is CASSEWQYTEAFF. The CDR3 bases are TGTGCCAGCAGTGAATGGCAGTACACTGAAGCTTTCTTT.

This sequence joins TRBV27 and TRBJ2-1; 7 nucleotides agree with TRBD1. Trimming at V came to 1 base and at J to 1 base, leaving 4 bases not matched to a gene. Germline CDR1 MNHEY, CDR2 SMNVEV (reference sequence). The CDR3 is made up of 16 amino acids. CDR3 amino acids: CASSLFQGESYNEQFF. CDR3 coding DNA: TGTGCCAGCAGTTTATTCCAGGGGGAGTCCTACAATGAGCAGTTCTTC.

The chain carries TRBV5-1 and TRBJ2-1; 8 nucleotides align to TRBD2. Unmatched junction bases numbered 14, after V lost 4 bases and J lost 8 bases. The CDR3 is made up of 16 amino acids. Germline CDR1 and CDR2: SGHRS and YFSETQ. In DNA, the CDR3 is TGCGCCAGCAGCGGAATTAGCGGGACACTCGGGGATGAGCAGTTCTTC. Its translation: CASSGISGTLGDEQFF.

The genes are TRBV28 and TRBJ2-7, with 8 nucleotides matching TRBD1. Trimming cost V 2 bases and J 5 bases; bases outside gene matches: 2. Germline CDR1 is MDHEN and CDR2 is SYDVKM. This CDR3 has 13 amino acids. CDR3 DNA: TGTGCCAGCAGTTTACAGACAGGGGACGAGCAGTACTTC. It translates to CASSLQTGDEQYF.

The chain recombines TRBV7-9 with TRBJ2-7; TRBD2 matches 7 bases. Unmatched junction bases numbered 16, after V lost 5 bases and J lost 6 bases. Germline CDR1 and CDR2: SEHNR and FQNEAQ (reference sequence). This CDR3 spans 16 amino acids. CDR3 DNA: TGTGCCAGCAGCCCACCAGGCATGAGGGAGGGCCTCGAGCAGTACTTC. Translating gives CASSPPGMREGLEQYF.

The V call is TRBV5-5, the J call TRBJ2-2; the match to TRBD1 covers 7 bases. Germline values: CDR1 SGHKS, CDR2 YYEKEE (reference sequence). The CDR3 totals 15 residues. The J segment lost 5 bases and the V segment lost 4 bases, leaving 8 bases of the junction unmatched. CDR3 nucleotides: TGTGCCAGCAGCATCGAAGGGACAGTTACCGGGGAGCTGTTTTTT. This translates into CASSIEGTVTGELFF.

V is TRBV2 and J is TRBJ2-7; 12 bases align to TRBD2. The V segment lost 2 bases and the J segment 4 bases; nucleotides outside the gene matches: 6. Per the germline V gene, CDR1 is SNHLY and CDR2 is FYNNEI. The CDR3 is 16 amino acids. The DNA for the CDR3 is TGTGCCAGCAGTGAATGGGCTAGCGGGAGGGATTACGAGCAGTACTTC. This codes for CASSEWASGRDYEQYF.

The rearrangement links TRBV4-1 to TRBJ2-7, with 8 bases fitting TRBD2. With 1 base clipped from V and 1 base from J, the junction kept 3 bases outside the gene matches. CDR3 size: 15 residues. Germline CDR1 MGHRA, CDR2 YSYEKL. DNA of the CDR3: TGCGCCAGCAGCCAAGCGCCTAGCGGGTCCTACGAGCAGTACTTC. It specifies CASSQAPSGSYEQYF.

The rearrangement links TRBV7-3 to TRBJ2-7, with TRBD1 as a possible D gene (6 bases). Germline V gene data show CDR1 as SGHTA and CDR2 as FQGTGA. The CDR3 extends over 12 amino acids. The V end lost 0 bases, the J end lost 7 bases, and 7 bases lay between the germline ends. The CDR3 DNA sequence: TGTGCCAGCAGCTTAACAGGGGGAGAGCAGTACTTC. The encoded protein is CASSLTGGEQYF.

In this sample, this clone turned up a few times. The chain carries TRBV7-2 and TRBJ2-1; 8 bases fit TRBD2. Germline V gives CDR1 SGHTA, CDR2 FQGNSA. The length of the CDR3 is 14 residues. V lost 1 base to trimming and J lost 10 bases; unmatched junction nucleotides: 6. The CDR3 DNA sequence: TGTGCCAGCAGCTTAGGTATTAGCGGGATGGAGCAGTTCTTC. The encoded protein is CASSLGISGMEQFF. Combining the CDR3 with reference TRBV7-2 and TRBJ2-1 gives the whole variable domain GAGVSQSPSNKVTEKGKDVELRCDPISGHTALYWYRQSLGQGLEFLIYFQGNSAPDKSGLPSDRFSAERTGGSVSTLTIQRTQQEDSAVYLCASSLGISGMEQFFGPGTRLTVL.

A single count supports this clone. The V call is TRBV27, the J call TRBJ1-2; the D is unclear. This CDR3 region has 15 residues. V lost 6 bases to trimming and J lost 2 bases, with 16 bases between them. Germline V gene sequence: CDR1 MNHEY, CDR2 SMNVEV (reference sequence). This chain's CDR3 is CASSTLRERNYGYTF. The CDR3 DNA follows: TGTGCCAGCAGCACCCTGCGGGAAAGAAACTATGGCTACACCTTC.

The rearrangement uses TRBV11-2 and TRBJ2-7, with TRBD2 identical over 7 bases. The germline CDR1 and CDR2 sequences are SGHAT and FQNNGV. This CDR3 contains 14 residues. After removal of 4 bases from V and 3 bases from J, the junction contained 6 bases not matched to a gene. The CDR3 protein is CASSWREWDYEQYF. The CDR3 nucleotides are TGTGCCAGCAGCTGGCGGGAGTGGGACTACGAGCAGTACTTC.